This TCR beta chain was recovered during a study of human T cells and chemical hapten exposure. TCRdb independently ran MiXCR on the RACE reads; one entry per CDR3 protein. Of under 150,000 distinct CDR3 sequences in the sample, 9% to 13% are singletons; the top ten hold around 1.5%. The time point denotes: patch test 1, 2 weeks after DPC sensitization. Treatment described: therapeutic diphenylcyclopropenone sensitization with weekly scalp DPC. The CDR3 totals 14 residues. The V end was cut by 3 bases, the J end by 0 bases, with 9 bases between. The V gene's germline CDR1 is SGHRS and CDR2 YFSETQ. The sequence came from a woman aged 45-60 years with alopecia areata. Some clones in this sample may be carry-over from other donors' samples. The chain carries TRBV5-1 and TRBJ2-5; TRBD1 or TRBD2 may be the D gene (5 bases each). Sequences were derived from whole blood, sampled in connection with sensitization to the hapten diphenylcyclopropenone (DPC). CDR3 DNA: TGCGCCAGCAGCTGGGGACGGTACCAAGAGACCCAGTACTTC. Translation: CASSWGRYQETQYF.